This T cell receptor beta chain was obtained from a study of metastatic and nonmetastatic thyroid tumors. This clone was counted at least ten times. Via MiXCR, TCRdb re-called the PCR reads. This table holds about 15,000 clones, 24% found once. The CDR3 contains 15 residues. V lost 2 bases and J lost 4, with 9 bases in between. In germline, CDR1 is MNHEY, CDR2 SMNVEV (reference sequence). Every patient underwent thyroid surgery untreated. The chain employs TRBV27 and TRBJ2-6, with a tentative D call TRBD2 (6 bases). The material sequenced was tumor tissue. This clonotype was sampled from a female donor with papillary thyroid cancer or a benign thyroid nodule (not recorded which). Some clones in this sample may be carry-over from other donors' samples. CDR3: CASSLGGNGANVLTF. In nucleotides, the CDR3 is TGTGCCAGCAGTTTAGGCGGGAACGGGGCCAACGTCCTGACTTTC.